This T cell receptor (beta chain) was identified in a study of T-cell reconstitution after alpha-beta-depleted transplantation in children (TCRdb year 2016). For context, the study as a whole: Using TCR repertoire profiling, the study quantitatively followed how T-cell immune reconstitution unfolded in children after TCRalphabeta/CD19-depleted allogeneic hematopoietic cell transplantation.

To prepare the library, PCR was applied. The sample was run on an Illumina HiSeq 2500. To normalize quantification of the TCRbeta repertoire, the TCR libraries were built with molecular barcoding that relied on unique molecular identifiers. In TCRdb, the public reads were trimmed at Q25 with fastp and aligned with MiXCR, with productive beta chains retained. Every distinct CDR3 protein forms one entry, paired with its most common genes and DNA. In this sample the table shows 600,000 or so distinct CDR3 sequences, about 21% of which occur a single time. The ten top clones hold about 14% of the sample. General conclusions and limits of the study: In some patients, the high TCRbeta diversity seen at day 60 was put down to recipient T cells and intrathymic progenitors that had survived conditioning. About two months after transplant, the apparently early recovery of alphabetaT-cell counts reportedly depended on just several hundred clones that had expanded rapidly and came from non-depleted graft cells. The frequencies of hyperexpanded clones fell over the following months, and after one year, T-cell counts and TCRbeta diversity were mostly attributed to newly produced T cells.

From cysteine to phenylalanine, the CDR3 is 19 amino acids long. The CDR3 DNA has 57 bases and is translated from base 1. Looking up the germline V gene yields CDR1 ENHRY and CDR2 SYGVKD. Trimming accounts for 0 bases at V and 7 bases at J, while the number of junction bases matched to no gene is 16. As to this clonotype: Its antigen is still unknown. Base qualities are not at hand, and no much larger clone is one base apart.

The label giving this sample's treatment or condition can be read as: allogeneic hematopoietic cell transplantation with graft depleted of TCRalphabeta T cells and CD19 B cells. TCRalphabeta/CD19-depleted allogeneic hematopoietic cell grafts were given to the transplant recipients, all of whom were children. The chain is assembled from TRBV10-3 and TRBJ1-1, with 11 bases aligning to TRBD1. This TCR was sampled from a boy in the first two years of life who had a stem cell transplant for acute myeloid leukemia, so the T cells may come from the graft donor. The starting material was PBMCs, mostly from graft donor cells, obtained 360 days after TCRalphabeta/CD19-depleted stem cell transplant. The nucleotide sequence is TGTGCCATCAGTGAGTCAAATGGCGGACAGGGGGCCCTCGGTGGTGAAGCTTTCTTT. Translated, it gives CAISESNGGQGALGGEAFF.